The source of this TCR beta chain is a study of cytotoxic CD8 clonotypes in ibrutinib-treated CLL. Findings and limits, study-wide: Baseline clonality exceeded age-matched healthy donors and tracked circulating CD8+ T-cell counts.

Per the germline V gene, CDR1 is SGHNT and CDR2 is YYREEE (reference sequence). The CDR3 is made up of 15 amino acids. Deletions cut 0 bases from V and 1 base from J, with 10 bases between. Generated by immunoSEQ multiplex PCR, the TCRdb table keeps only in-frame clones and is missing some. The data contain 15,000 or so clones, around 60% of them singletons. In regard to this clone: Its target is not known.

The chain joins TRBV5-4 to TRBJ1-1; no definite D call. This sequence was found in a human donor with chronic lymphocytic leukemia. The sample here was PBMCs, taken before ibrutinib treatment. CDR3 protein: CASSLAQTRNTEAFF. CDR3 DNA sequence: TGTGCCAGCAGCTTGGCACAGACCCGGAACACTGAAGCTTTCTTT. The complete variable domain, with remaining parts taken from reference TRBV5-4 and TRBJ1-1, reads ETGVTQSPTHLIKTRGQQVTLRCSSQSGHNTVSWYQQALGQGPQFIFQYYREEENGRGNFPPRFSGLQFPNYSSELNVNALELDDSALYLCASSLAQTRNTEAFFGQGTRLTVV.